Given below is one T cell receptor beta chain in context. Antigen unknown. This sample stems from a study of cytomegalovirus exposure and HLA in healthy donors. Study in general: An earlier analysis found fewer than 140 million unique TCR beta sequences from around 180 million T cells. Findings and limits, study-wide: Within an earlier analysis, most TCR beta V segments proved productive either about 87% or about 30% of the time.

The V gene's germline CDR1 is MNHNY and CDR2 SVGAGI (reference sequence). The V segment lost 4 bases and the J segment 4 bases; nucleotides outside the gene matches: 2. This CDR3 is built from 14 residues. The PCR made use of 60 Vbeta and 13 Jbeta primers. Authors' processing steps: An analysis performed later counted about 80 million unique TCR beta chains (roughly 11 million of them shared). The repertoire was sequenced with immunoSEQ multiplex PCR; TCRdb's copy has only in-frame clones and lacks some. V, J and clone size reflect that table, while D and trimming were determined from the DNA. The sample includes some 100,000 clones, 76% seen only once; the top ten take approximately 12%. Healthy bone marrow donors formed the donor group.

V gene TRBV6-6 combines with J gene TRBJ1-5; 9 positions match TRBD1. The clonotype originates from a woman aged 40 to 50 in good health and CMV-seropositive. Sequences were obtained from PBMCs. Here the CDR3 reads CASSSGTGNQPQHF. The CDR3 DNA reads as TGTGCCAGCAGTTCAGGGACAGGGAATCAGCCCCAGCATTTT.